This paragraph covers one TCR beta chain sequence. The sample belongs to a study of T cell changes during pregnancy in multiple sclerosis. CDR3 length: 11 amino acids. Germline-derived CDR1 and CDR2 are MGHDK and SYGVNS. Here immunoSEQ multiplex PCR was the method, and the copy in TCRdb shows in-frame clones only, minus some. Here the sample spans about 40,000 clones, roughly 90% being singletons. This chain joins TRBV25-1 and TRBJ2-5; D not certain. Near its end, the DNA agrees better with TRBJ2-7, so the J call may be wrong. The material sequenced was CD8+ T cells from peripheral blood mononuclear cells, taken before pregnancy. The receptor was derived from a female donor with multiple sclerosis, enrolled in a pregnancy study. DNA of the CDR3: TGTGCCAGCAGTGATTCTTACGAGCAGTACTTC. It is translated as CASSDSYEQYF.